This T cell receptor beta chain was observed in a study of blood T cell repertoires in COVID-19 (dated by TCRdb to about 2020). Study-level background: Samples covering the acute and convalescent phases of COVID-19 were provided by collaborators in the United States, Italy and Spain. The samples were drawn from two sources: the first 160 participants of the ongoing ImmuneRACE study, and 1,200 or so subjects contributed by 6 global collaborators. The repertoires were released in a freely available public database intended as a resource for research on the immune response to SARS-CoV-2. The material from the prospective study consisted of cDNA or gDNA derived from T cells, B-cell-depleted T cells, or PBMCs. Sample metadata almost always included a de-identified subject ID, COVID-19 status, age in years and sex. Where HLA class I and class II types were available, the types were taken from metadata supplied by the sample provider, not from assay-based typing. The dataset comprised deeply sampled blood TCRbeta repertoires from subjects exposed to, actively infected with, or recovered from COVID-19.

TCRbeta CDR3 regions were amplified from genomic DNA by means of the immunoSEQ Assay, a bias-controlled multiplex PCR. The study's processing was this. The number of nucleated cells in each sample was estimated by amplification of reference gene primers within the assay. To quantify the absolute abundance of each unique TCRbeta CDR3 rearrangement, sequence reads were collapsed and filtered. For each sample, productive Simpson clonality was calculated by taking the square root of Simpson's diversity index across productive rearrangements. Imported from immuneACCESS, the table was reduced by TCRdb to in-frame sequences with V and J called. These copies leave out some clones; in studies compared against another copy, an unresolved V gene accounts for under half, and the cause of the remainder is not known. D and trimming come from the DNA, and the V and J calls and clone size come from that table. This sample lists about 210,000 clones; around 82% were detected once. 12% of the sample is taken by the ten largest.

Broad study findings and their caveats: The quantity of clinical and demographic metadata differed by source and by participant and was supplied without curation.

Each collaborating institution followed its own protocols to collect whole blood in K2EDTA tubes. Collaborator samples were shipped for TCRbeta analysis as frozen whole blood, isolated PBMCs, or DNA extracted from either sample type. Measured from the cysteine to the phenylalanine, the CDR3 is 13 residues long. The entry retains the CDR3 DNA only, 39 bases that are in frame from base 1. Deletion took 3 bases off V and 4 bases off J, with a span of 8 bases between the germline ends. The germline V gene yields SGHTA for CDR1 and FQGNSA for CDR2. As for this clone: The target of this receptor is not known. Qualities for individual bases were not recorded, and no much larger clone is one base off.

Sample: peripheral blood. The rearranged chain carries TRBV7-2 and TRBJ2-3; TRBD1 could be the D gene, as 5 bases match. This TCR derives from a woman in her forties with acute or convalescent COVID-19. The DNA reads TGTGCCAGCAGCTTTACAGGTCCAGATACGCAGTATTTT. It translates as CASSFTGPDTQYF.